This T cell receptor (beta chain) emerged from a study of blood T cell repertoires in COVID-19 (dated by TCRdb to the early 2020s). General notes on the study: Collaborator samples came from the United States, Italy and Spain and covered acute and convalescent phases of COVID-19. Where available, HLA class I and class II types were taken from metadata supplied by the sample provider and were not determined by assay-based typing. Samples came from the ongoing ImmuneRACE study (first 160 participants) plus 1,254 subjects from 6 global collaborators. The dataset comprised deeply sampled blood TCRbeta repertoires from subjects exposed to, actively infected with, or recovered from COVID-19. A de-identified subject ID, COVID-19 status, age in years and sex were almost always included in the sample metadata. The repertoires were released in a freely available public database intended as a resource for research on the immune response to SARS-CoV-2. The prospective study material was composed of cDNA or gDNA derived from T cells, B-cell-depleted T cells, or PBMCs.

Germline trimming: 5 bases from V, 5 bases from J; junction bases outside gene matches: 12. From a lookup of the germline V gene, CDR1 and CDR2 are LGHNA and YNFKEQ. Spanning cysteine to phenylalanine, the CDR3 consists of 15 amino acids. The only DNA kept is the CDR3, 45 bases in frame from the first base. Each collaborating institution followed its own protocols to collect whole blood in K2EDTA tubes. For TCRbeta analysis, collaborators shipped samples as frozen whole blood, isolated PBMCs, or DNA extracted from either of those sample types. This clone was observed a handful of times. This clone's antigen is unknown. Nothing much larger sits one base from this clone, and base qualities are not available. The immunoSEQ Assay, a bias-controlled multiplex PCR, was used to amplify TCRbeta CDR3 regions from genomic DNA. The authors' analysis ran thus. Nucleated cell counts per sample were estimated from amplification of reference gene primers within the assay. Sequence reads were collapsed and filtered to measure the absolute abundance of every unique TCRbeta CDR3 rearrangement. For each sample, productive Simpson clonality was calculated as the square root of Simpson's diversity index over productive rearrangements. What TCRdb holds here is the immuneACCESS table cut down to in-frame rearrangements. Part of the clones is not present; checked against another copy, under half of the missing clones reflect an unresolved V gene, and the others are unexplained. The V and J calls and clone size are taken from that table; D and trimming were inferred from the DNA. The sample yields under 300,000 clones; about 84% were counted once. Jointly, the top ten make up about 12% of the sample.

Findings and caveats that apply to the study as a whole: Clinical and demographic metadata were provided uncurated, with the amount varying by source and participant.

This receptor was identified in an elderly man with acute or convalescent COVID-19. The specimen sequenced was peripheral blood. This chain joins TRBV4-2 to TRBJ2-7, with TRBD1 identical over 7 junction bases. The CDR3 sequence is CASSSTDRVGNEQYF. The bases are TGTGCCAGCAGCTCAACTGACAGGGTGGGGAACGAGCAGTACTTC.